This paragraph covers one T cell receptor beta chain sequence. This entry is derived from a study of PD-L1 blockade in urothelial cancer. Whole-study context: Beginning at some point between 2014 and 2015, patients received atezolizumab, given as 1,200 mg intravenously every 3 weeks. The authors examined blood 3 weeks (second dose) and 6 weeks after treatment start.

Time point defined: pretreatment peripheral blood. The patients had locally advanced or metastatic urothelial carcinoma. Each patient gave between 1 and 8 samples of peripheral blood mononuclear cells, which were collected pretreatment and during treatment. Profiling relied on immunoSEQ multiplex PCR, and the TCRdb table lists in-frame clones only, not all of them. The sample holds about 81,000 clones; 85% are singletons and the top ten take approximately 6.7%. Trimming took off 2 bases at V and 5 bases at J, with 9 bases between the two ends. Germline assignment: CDR1 SGHTS and CDR2 YDEGEE. The CDR3 is 13 amino acids.

The genes are TRBV5-8 and TRBJ2-3; D gene uncertain. The source is a man aged 40-49 years with urothelial cancer. The sample here was PBMCs, taken around atezolizumab (anti-PD-L1) treatment. The CDR3 spells CASSLSLRDTQYF. In DNA, the CDR3 is TGTGCCAGCAGCTTATCTCTTCGAGATACGCAGTATTTT.